The rows below give T cell receptor beta chains drawn from one sample of a study of blood T cell repertoires in COVID-19. This table comes from immunoSEQ multiplex PCR, and its TCRdb copy is limited to in-frame clones, with some not included. The table has tens of thousands of clones, around 80% seen once; the top ten hold roughly 8.3%. Sequenced material: peripheral blood. Receptors were obtained from a human donor in a cohort sampled during active COVID-19. Each CDR3 is given with its conserved first and last residue. The D gene is left open where the match is weak. A clone size is listed for some rows: how often the clone was seen (once, few, many), or a class if it is expanded.

clone_size cdr3_length j_call d_call v_call cdr3_nt cdr3_aa
NA 16 TRBJ2-3 NA TRBV9 TGTGCCAGCAGCCTTACTCAGGGATTAAAGGGGGATACGCAGTATTTT CASSLTQGLKGDTQYF
NA 16 TRBJ2-1 NA TRBV27 TGTGCCAGCAGTCTTCCTAGTGGGAGGCCCTACAATGAGCAGTTCTTC CASSLPSGRPYNEQFF
NA 16 TRBJ2-1 TRBD2 TRBV6-5 TGTGCCAGCAGTTACTCGGAGGCGGGAGTCCGGGATGAGCAGTTCTTC CASSYSEAGVRDEQFF
NA 12 TRBJ2-1 NA TRBV24-1 TGTGCCACAAGGGGCCTAGGCAATGAGCAGTTCTTC CATRGLGNEQFF
NA 14 TRBJ1-1 NA TRBV7-3 TGTGCCAGCAGCTTAGAAGGGAGGAACACTGAAGCTTTCTTT CASSLEGRNTEAFF
NA 16 TRBJ1-2 NA TRBV4-3 TGCGCCAGCAGCCAAGAAACCCAGGGAGGATGGGATGGCTACACCTTC CASSQETQGGWDGYTF
NA 13 TRBJ2-7 NA TRBV12-3/TRBV12-4 TGTGCCAGCAGCGACACTAGTTACTACGAGCAGTACTTC CASSDTSYYEQYF
NA 13 TRBJ2-1 NA TRBV18 TGTGCCAGCTCACCACCGGTGGGCGATGAGCAGTTCTTC CASSPPVGDEQFF
NA 11 TRBJ1-3 NA TRBV30 TGTGCCTGGGCCTCCGGAAACACCATATATTTT CAWASGNTIYF
NA 13 TRBJ2-7 TRBD2 TRBV6-1 TGTGCCAGCAGTGAACGCGGGAGGAGTGAGCAGTACTTC CASSERGRSEQYF
NA 15 TRBJ2-5 NA TRBV7-9 TGTGCCAGCAGCTGGGGGACTGGGGGACAAGAGACCCAGTACTTC CASSWGTGGQETQYF
NA 15 TRBJ2-7 TRBD1 TRBV5-1 TGCGCCAGCAGCCCGAGAGGACAGGGAGGTTACGAGCAGTACTTC CASSPRGQGGYEQYF
NA 16 TRBJ1-2 NA TRBV7-3 TGTGCCAGCAGCCCCGGGGGAGGTTTGGGTCCGGATGGCTACACCTTC CASSPGGGLGPDGYTF
NA 15 TRBJ2-1 TRBD1 TRBV6-2/TRBV6-3 TGTGCCAGCAGTTACGGACAGGGGGGATGGAATGAGCAGTTCTTC CASSYGQGGWNEQFF
NA 14 TRBJ2-3 NA TRBV29-1 TGCAGCGTTCGTCGCGGGATTGGCACAGATACGCAGTATTTT CSVRRGIGTDTQYF
NA 15 TRBJ2-1 NA TRBV29-1 TGCAGCGTTGGGGGTGGACAGAATAATTACAATGAGCAGTTCTTC CSVGGGQNNYNEQFF
hyperexpanded 13 TRBJ1-5 NA TRBV28 TGTGCCAGCAGTTTAGAGGGCCAACAGCCCCAGCATTTT CASSLEGQQPQHF
few 16 TRBJ1-2 NA TRBV4-1 TGCGCCAGCAGCCAAGATCAGTTGACTGACAGATTTGGCTACACCTTC CASSQDQLTDRFGYTF
NA 15 TRBJ2-3 TRBD2 TRBV7-3 TGTGCCAGCAGCCACGGGACTAGCATCACAGATACGCAGTATTTT CASSHGTSITDTQYF
NA 17 TRBJ1-1 TRBD1 TRBV19 TGTGCCAGTAGTATCCTCCCCGGGACAGCTCCCACCCCCGAAGCTTTCTTT CASSILPGTAPTPEAFF
NA 16 TRBJ1-6 NA TRBV7-8 TGTGCCAGCAGTTACTTCCCGGGACTGGGCAATTCACCCCTCCACTTT CASSYFPGLGNSPLHF
NA 14 TRBJ1-6 NA TRBV27 TGTGCCAGCAGATCGGGAGATTCGGGGTCACCCCTCCACTTT CASRSGDSGSPLHF